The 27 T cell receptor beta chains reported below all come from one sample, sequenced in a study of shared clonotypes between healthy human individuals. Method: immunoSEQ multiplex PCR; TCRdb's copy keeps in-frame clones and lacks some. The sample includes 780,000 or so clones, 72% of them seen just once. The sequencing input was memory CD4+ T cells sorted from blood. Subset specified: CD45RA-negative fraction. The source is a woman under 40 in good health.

The CDR3, as DNA: TGTGCCAGCAGTTTACGGCCTCAGGGAGAAAAACTGTTTTTT. This gives the protein CASSLRPQGEKLFF. The chain combines TRBV27 with TRBJ1-4; the D gene is possibly TRBD1 (5 bases). Between the trimmed V and J ends, which lost 2 bases and 8 bases, there was a span of 12 bases. The CDR3 is 14 residues long. Germline V gives CDR1 MNHEY, CDR2 SMNVEV (reference sequence).

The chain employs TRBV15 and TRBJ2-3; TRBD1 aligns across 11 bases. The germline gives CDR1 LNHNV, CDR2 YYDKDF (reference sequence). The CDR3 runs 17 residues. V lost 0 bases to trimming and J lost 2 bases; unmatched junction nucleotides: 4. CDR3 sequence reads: CATSREIGQGATDTQYF. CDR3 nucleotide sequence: TGTGCCACCAGCAGAGAGATTGGACAGGGGGCCACAGATACGCAGTATTTT.

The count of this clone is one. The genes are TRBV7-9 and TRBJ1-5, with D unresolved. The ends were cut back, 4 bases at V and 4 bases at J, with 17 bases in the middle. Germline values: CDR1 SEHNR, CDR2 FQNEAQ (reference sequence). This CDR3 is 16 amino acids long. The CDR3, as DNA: TGTGCCAGCAGCTCCGACACTAGCCGGGTTAATCAGCCCCAGCATTTT. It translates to CASSSDTSRVNQPQHF.

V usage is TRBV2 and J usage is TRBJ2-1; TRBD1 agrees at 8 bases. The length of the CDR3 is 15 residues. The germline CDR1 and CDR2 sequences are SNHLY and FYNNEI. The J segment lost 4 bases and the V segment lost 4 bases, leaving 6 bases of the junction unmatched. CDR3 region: CASSVGQGRYNEQFF. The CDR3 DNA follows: TGTGCCAGCAGTGTTGGACAGGGTAGATACAATGAGCAGTTCTTC.

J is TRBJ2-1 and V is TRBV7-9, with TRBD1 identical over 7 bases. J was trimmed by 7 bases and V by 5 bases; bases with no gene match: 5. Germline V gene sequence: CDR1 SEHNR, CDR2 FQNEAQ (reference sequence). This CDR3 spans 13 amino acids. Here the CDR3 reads CASSPLTGNEQFF. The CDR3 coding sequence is TGTGCCAGCAGCCCGCTGACAGGGAATGAGCAGTTCTTC.

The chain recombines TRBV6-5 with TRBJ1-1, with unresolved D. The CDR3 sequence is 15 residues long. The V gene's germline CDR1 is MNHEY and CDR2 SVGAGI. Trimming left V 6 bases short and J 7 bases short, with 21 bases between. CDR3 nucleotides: TGTGCCAGCAGCTACCCTGGAGGAGGGTTTAATGAAGCTTTCTTT. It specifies CASSYPGGGFNEAFF.

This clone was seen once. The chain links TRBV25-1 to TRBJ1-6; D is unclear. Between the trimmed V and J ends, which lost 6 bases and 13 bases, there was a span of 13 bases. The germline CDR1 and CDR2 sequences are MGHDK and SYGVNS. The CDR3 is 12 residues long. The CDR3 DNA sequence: TGTGCCAGCAGCCCAAGGGCGACGCCCCTCCACTTT. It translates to CASSPRATPLHF.

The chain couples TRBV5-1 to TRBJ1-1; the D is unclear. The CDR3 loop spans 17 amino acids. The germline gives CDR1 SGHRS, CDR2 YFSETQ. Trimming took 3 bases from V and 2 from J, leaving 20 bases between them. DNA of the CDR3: TGCGCCAGCAGCTACACAAAGACACCAACCAGAAACACTGAAGCTTTCTTT. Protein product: CASSYTKTPTRNTEAFF. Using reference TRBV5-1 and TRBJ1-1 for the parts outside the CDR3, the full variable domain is KAGVTQTPRYLIKTRGQQVTLSCSPISGHRSVSWYQQTPGQGLQFLFEYFSETQRNKGNFPGRFSGRQFSNSRSEMNVSTLELGDSALYLCASSYTKTPTRNTEAFFGQGTRLTVV.

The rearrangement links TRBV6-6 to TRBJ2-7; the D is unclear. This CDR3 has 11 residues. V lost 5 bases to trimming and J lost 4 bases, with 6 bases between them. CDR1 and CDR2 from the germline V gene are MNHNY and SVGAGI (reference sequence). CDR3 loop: CASSQSYEQYF. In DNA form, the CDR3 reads TGTGCCAGCAGTCAATCGTACGAGCAGTACTTC.

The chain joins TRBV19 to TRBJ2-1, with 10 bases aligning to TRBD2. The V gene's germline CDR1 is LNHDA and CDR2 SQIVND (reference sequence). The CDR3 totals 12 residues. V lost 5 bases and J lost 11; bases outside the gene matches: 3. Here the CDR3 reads CASSEREGKQFF. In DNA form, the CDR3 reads TGTGCCAGTAGTGAGCGGGAGGGGAAGCAGTTCTTC.

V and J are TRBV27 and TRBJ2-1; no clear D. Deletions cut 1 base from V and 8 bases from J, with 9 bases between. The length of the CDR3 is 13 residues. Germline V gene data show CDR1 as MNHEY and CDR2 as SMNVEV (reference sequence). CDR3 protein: CASSLFRGDEQFF. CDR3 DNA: TGTGCCAGCAGTTTATTTCGTGGGGATGAGCAGTTCTTC.

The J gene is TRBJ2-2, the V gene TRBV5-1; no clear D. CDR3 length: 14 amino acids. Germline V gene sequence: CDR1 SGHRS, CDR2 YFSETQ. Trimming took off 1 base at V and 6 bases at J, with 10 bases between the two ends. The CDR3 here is CASSLNADPGELFF. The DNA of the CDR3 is TGCGCCAGCAGCTTGAACGCGGATCCCGGGGAGCTGTTTTTT.

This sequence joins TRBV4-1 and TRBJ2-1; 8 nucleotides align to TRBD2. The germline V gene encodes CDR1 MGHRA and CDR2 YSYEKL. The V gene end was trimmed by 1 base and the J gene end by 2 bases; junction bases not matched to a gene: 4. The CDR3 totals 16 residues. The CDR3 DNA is TGCGCCAGCAGCCAAGTACTAGCGGCGGCCTACAATGAGCAGTTCTTC. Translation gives CASSQVLAAAYNEQFF.

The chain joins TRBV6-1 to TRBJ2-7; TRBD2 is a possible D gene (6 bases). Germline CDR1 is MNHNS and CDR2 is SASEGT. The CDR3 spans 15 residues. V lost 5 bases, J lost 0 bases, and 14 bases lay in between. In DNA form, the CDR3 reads TGTGCCAGCAGTCCGGGACTCTCGAGCTCCTACGAGCAGTACTTC. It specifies CASSPGLSSSYEQYF.

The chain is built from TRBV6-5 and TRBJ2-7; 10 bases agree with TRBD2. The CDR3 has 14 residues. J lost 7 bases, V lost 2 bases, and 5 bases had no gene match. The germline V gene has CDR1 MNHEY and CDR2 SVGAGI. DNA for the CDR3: TGTGCCAGCAGTTACAAGGGACTAGCGACTGAGCAGTACTTC. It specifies CASSYKGLATEQYF.

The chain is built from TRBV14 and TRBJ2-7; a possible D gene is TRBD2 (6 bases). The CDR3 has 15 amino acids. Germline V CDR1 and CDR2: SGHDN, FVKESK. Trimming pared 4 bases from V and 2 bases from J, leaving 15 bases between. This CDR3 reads CASSLSRGQAYEQYF. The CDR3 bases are TGTGCCAGCAGCCTTTCGCGGGGCCAAGCCTACGAGCAGTACTTC.

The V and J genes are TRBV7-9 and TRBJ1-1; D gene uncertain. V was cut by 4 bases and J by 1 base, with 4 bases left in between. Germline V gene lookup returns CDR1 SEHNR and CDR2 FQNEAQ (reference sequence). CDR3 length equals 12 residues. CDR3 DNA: TGTGCCAGCAGCTGGGAGAACACTGAAGCTTTCTTT. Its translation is CASSWENTEAFF.

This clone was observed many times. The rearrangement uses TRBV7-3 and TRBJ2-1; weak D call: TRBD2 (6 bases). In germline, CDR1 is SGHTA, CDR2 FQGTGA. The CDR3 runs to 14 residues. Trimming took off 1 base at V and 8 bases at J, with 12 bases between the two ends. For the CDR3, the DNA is TGTGCCAGCAGCTTAATGGCGGGATCGGATGAGCAGTTCTTC. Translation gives CASSLMAGSDEQFF.

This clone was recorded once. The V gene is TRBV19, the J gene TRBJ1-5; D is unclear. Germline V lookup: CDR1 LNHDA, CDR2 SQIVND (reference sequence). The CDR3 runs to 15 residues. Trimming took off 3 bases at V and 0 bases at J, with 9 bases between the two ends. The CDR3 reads CASSIVQRSNQPQHF. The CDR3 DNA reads TGTGCCAGTAGTATCGTACAGCGTAGCAATCAGCCCCAGCATTTT.

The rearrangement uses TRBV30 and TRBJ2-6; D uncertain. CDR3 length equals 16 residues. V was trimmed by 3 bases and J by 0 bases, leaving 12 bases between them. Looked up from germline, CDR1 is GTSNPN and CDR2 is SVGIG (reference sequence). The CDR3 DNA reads TGTGCCTGGAGCGACCTCGGTACCTCTGGGGCCAACGTCCTGACTTTC. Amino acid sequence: CAWSDLGTSGANVLTF.

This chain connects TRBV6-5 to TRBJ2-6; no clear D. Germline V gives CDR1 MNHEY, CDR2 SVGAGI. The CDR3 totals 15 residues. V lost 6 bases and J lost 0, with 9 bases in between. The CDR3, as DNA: TGTGCCAGCAGAAACTCGTTCTCTGGGGCCAACGTCCTGACTTTC. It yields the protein CASRNSFSGANVLTF.

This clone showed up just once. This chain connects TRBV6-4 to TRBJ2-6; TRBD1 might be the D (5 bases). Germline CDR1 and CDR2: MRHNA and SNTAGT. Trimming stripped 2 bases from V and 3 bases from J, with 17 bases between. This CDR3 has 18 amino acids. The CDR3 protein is CASSDSAAGLYGANVLTF. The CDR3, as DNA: TGTGCCAGCAGTGACAGTGCCGCAGGGCTTTATGGGGCCAACGTCCTGACTTTC.

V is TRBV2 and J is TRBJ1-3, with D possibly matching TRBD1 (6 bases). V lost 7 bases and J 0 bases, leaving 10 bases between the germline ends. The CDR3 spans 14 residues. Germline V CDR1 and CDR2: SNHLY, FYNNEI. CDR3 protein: CASMGAGSGNTIYF. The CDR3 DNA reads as TGTGCCAGCATGGGGGCCGGCTCTGGAAACACCATATATTTT. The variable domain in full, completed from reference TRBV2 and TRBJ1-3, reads EPEVTQTPSHQVTQMGQEVILRCVPISNHLYFYWYRQILGQKVEFLVSFYNNEISEKSEIFDDQFSVERPDGSNFTLKIRSTKLEDSAMYFCASMGAGSGNTIYFGEGSWLTVV.

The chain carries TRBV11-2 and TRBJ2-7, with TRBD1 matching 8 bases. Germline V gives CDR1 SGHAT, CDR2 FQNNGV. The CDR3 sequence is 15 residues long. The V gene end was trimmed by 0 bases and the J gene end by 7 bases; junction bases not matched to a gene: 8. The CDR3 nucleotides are TGTGCCAGCAGCTTAGACTTTCAGGGGGCGGGAGAGCAGTACTTC. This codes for CASSLDFQGAGEQYF.

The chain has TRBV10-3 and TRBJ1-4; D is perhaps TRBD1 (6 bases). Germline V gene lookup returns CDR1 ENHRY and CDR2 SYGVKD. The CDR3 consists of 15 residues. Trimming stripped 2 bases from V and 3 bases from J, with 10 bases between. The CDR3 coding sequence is TGTGCCATCAGTGAGAGGGGGGCCTCTAATGAAAAACTGTTTTTT. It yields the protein CAISERGASNEKLFF.

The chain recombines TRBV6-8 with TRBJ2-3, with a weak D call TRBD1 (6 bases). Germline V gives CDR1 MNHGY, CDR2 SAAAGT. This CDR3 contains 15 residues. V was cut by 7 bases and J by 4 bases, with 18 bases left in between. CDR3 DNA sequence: TGTGCCAGCACAAACAGGGATCGTAGGGCAGATACGCAGTATTTT. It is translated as CASTNRDRRADTQYF.

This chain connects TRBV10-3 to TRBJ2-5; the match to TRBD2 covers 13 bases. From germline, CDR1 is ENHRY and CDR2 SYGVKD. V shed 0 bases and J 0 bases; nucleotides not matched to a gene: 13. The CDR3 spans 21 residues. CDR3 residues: CAISESPGLAGVGGNQETQYF. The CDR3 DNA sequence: TGTGCCATCAGTGAGTCTCCAGGACTAGCGGGAGTTGGGGGGAACCAAGAGACCCAGTACTTC.